These 17 T cell receptor beta chains came from one sample sequenced in a study of T cells in Graves' hyperthyroidism and ophthalmopathy. It was RNA transcripts that yielded the amplified TCR beta CDR3 regions. The TCR CDR3 was amplified in a first-round RT-PCR using the HTBI primer set. TCRdb redid the calling of the multiplex PCR reads with MiXCR, one entry per CDR3 protein. The data hold around 520,000 distinct CDR3 sequences, with roughly a quarter observed a single time. The sequenced sample was blood. All receptors derive from a woman in her 30s with Graves' ophthalmopathy.

Many counts were recorded for this clonotype. The V gene is TRBV2, the J gene TRBJ1-3; possible D gene TRBD1, 5 bases. Trimming cost V 5 bases and J 2 bases, with 7 bases left between them. Germline assignment: CDR1 SNHLY and CDR2 FYNNEI. This CDR3 has 13 residues. CDR3 DNA: TGTGCCAGCAGTCAGGGAGCTGGAAACACCATATATTTT. Protein: CASSQGAGNTIYF.

In this sample, this clonotype turned up many times. The rearrangement joins TRBV11-1 to TRBJ2-7, with 7 bases matching TRBD2. Germline trimming cut 2 bases from V and 3 bases from J; bases unmatched to any gene: 10. Germline values: CDR1 SGHAT, CDR2 FQDESV (reference sequence). CDR3 length: 16 amino acids. CDR3 coding DNA: TGTGCCAGCAGCTTATATGGGGCTAGCGGTGACTACGAGCAGTACTTC. Translated: CASSLYGASGDYEQYF.

This clonotype turned up a few times. The J gene is TRBJ1-1, the V gene TRBV2; D is unclear. The CDR3 extends over 14 amino acids. Germline assignment: CDR1 SNHLY and CDR2 FYNNEI. With 7 bases removed from V and 0 bases from J, the gap between germline ends came to 12 bases. The CDR3 reads CASTLDGMNTEAFF. The CDR3 region has the DNA TGTGCCAGCACCTTGGATGGAATGAACACTGAAGCTTTCTTT.

As concerns this clonotype: Possible read error: a much larger clone is one base away. The gene calls are TRBV12-3 or TRBV12-4 and TRBJ1-5, with D tentatively TRBD1 (5 bases). V lost 6 bases and J lost 3, with 12 bases in between. This CDR3 contains 14 residues. CDR3 sequence (DNA): TGTGCCAGCAGGATCGACAGCGACAATCAGCCCCAGCATTTT. Translation gives CASRIDSDNQPQHF.

There are many counts of this clonotype. This chain connects TRBV6-5 to TRBJ1-5; D gene unclear. Germline CDR1 is MNHEY and CDR2 is SVGAGI. This CDR3 has 13 amino acids. The V and J ends lost 2 bases and 2 bases respectively, with 4 bases between them. The DNA of the CDR3 is TGTGCCAGCAGTTACCAGGGCAATCAGCCCCAGCATTTT. The encoded protein is CASSYQGNQPQHF.

In its sample, this clonotype was seen many times. CDR3 loop: CASSETPYEQYF. CDR3 DNA sequence: TGCGCCAGCAGCGAGACGCCCTACGAGCAGTACTTC. The J gene is TRBJ2-7, the V gene TRBV5-1; D unresolved. CDR1 SGHRS and CDR2 YFSETQ come from the germline V gene. The CDR3 has 12 residues. Trimming shortened V by 4 bases and J by 2 bases, and 7 bases separated the two germline ends.

This clonotype was seen at least ten times. The rearrangement links TRBV6-1 to TRBJ1-3; D remains ambiguous. This CDR3 is built from 15 residues. Trimming took 3 bases from V and 0 from J, leaving 9 bases between them. Germline CDR1 is MNHNS and CDR2 is SASEGT. CDR3 residues: CASSDPGYSGNTIYF. In DNA form, the CDR3 reads TGTGCCAGCAGTGACCCGGGATACTCTGGAAACACCATATATTTT.

This chain connects TRBV4-3 to TRBJ2-7; D uncertain. V gave up 0 bases and J gave up 1 base, with 7 bases separating them. Germline CDR1 is LGHNA and CDR2 is YSLEER. The CDR3 totals 14 residues. For the CDR3, the DNA is TGCGCCAGCAGCCAAGATTACAGATCCTACGAGCAGTACTTC. Its protein product is CASSQDYRSYEQYF.

Many counts were recorded for this clonotype. The chain recombines TRBV7-2 with TRBJ1-1, with D possibly being TRBD1 (5 bases). Trimming shortened V by 4 bases and J by 6 bases, and 15 bases separated the two germline ends. This CDR3 comprises 14 residues. From germline, CDR1 is SGHTA and CDR2 FQGNSA. This CDR3 is CASSWGISGPEAFF. Written as DNA, the CDR3 is TGTGCCAGCAGCTGGGGGATTTCGGGGCCTGAAGCTTTCTTT.

V and J are TRBV7-2 and TRBJ1-2; D is possibly TRBD1 (5 bases). CDR1 is SGHTA, CDR2 FQGNSA, per germline. The CDR3 spans 15 residues. Trimming removed 1 base at V and 3 bases at J, with 12 bases between. The CDR3 region has the DNA TGTGCCAGCAGCTTAGGCGGGGCGGGTGACTATGGCTACACCTTC. Translating gives CASSLGGAGDYGYTF.

This clonotype has at least ten counts. The V call is TRBV10-3, the J call TRBJ2-7; 11 nucleotides match TRBD2. Trimming took 0 bases from V and 7 from J; bases not matched to a gene: 2. CDR3 length: 14 residues. CDR1 ENHRY and CDR2 SYGVKD come from the germline V gene. CDR3 amino acids: CAISESLAGAEQYF. The CDR3 nucleotides are TGTGCCATCAGTGAGTCACTAGCGGGGGCTGAGCAGTACTTC.

This clonotype appeared a few times. The rearrangement uses TRBV28 and TRBJ1-2, with TRBD1 matching 10 bases. Germline values: CDR1 MDHEN, CDR2 SYDVKM. With 2 bases clipped from V and 6 bases from J, the junction kept 6 bases outside the gene matches. The CDR3 covers 15 residues. DNA of the CDR3: TGTGCCAGCAGTTTACCGGGACAGGGGAGCCATGGCTACACCTTC. This encodes CASSLPGQGSHGYTF.

Notes on this clonotype: Just one base apart from a much larger clone, this may be a read error. The chain employs TRBV10-3 and TRBJ1-2; a possible D gene is TRBD1 (5 bases). CDR3 length equals 14 residues. V dropped 3 bases and J dropped 6 bases, with 14 bases sitting between them. Per the germline V gene, CDR1 is ENHRY and CDR2 is SYGVKD. This CDR3 is CAISEPGRDDGYTF. For the CDR3, the DNA is TGTGCCATCAGTGAACCCGGACGGGACGATGGCTACACCTTC.

This clonotype was detected many times. At one boundary the junction diverges from the germline segment, which might be a read error. This sequence joins TRBV11-2 and TRBJ1-1; perhaps TRBD1 as D (6 bases). The CDR3 has 12 amino acids. Germline CDR1 reads SGHAT; CDR2 reads FQNNGV. This chain's CDR3 is CASSESGAEASF. Written as DNA, the CDR3 is TGTGCCAGCAGCGAGTCAGGGGCTGAAGCTTCCTTT.

This clonotype was seen repeatedly, ten times or more. This chain connects TRBV12-5 to TRBJ1-1; TRBD1 aligns across 9 bases. Unmatched junction bases numbered 12, after V lost 5 bases and J lost 2 bases. The germline V gene has CDR1 LGHNT and CDR2 FRNRAP. The CDR3 runs to 17 residues. In DNA form, the CDR3 reads TGTGCTAGTGGTCCAGTTAAACAGGGGGCAAACAACACTGAAGCTTTCTTT. It yields the protein CASGPVKQGANNTEAFF.

This chain connects TRBV5-1 to TRBJ2-2, with a weak D call TRBD2 (6 bases). The CDR3 sequence is 17 residues long. Trimming took 5 bases from V and 2 from J, leaving 19 bases between them. Looked up from germline, CDR1 is SGHRS and CDR2 is YFSETQ. The CDR3 nucleotides read TGCGCCAGCAGGGTCTCGGGGGTGTGGAGAAACACCGGGGAGCTGTTTTTT. Protein product: CASRVSGVWRNTGELFF.

V and J are TRBV29-1 and TRBJ1-1; weak D call: TRBD1 (6 bases). Germline loops: CDR1 SQVTM, CDR2 ANQGSEA. This CDR3 contains 15 residues. Trimming took 3 bases from V and 1 from J, leaving 15 bases between them. CDR3 DNA sequence: TGCAGCGTTGACAGGGGACGCACGGCGAACACTGAAGCTTTCTTT. Its protein product is CSVDRGRTANTEAFF.